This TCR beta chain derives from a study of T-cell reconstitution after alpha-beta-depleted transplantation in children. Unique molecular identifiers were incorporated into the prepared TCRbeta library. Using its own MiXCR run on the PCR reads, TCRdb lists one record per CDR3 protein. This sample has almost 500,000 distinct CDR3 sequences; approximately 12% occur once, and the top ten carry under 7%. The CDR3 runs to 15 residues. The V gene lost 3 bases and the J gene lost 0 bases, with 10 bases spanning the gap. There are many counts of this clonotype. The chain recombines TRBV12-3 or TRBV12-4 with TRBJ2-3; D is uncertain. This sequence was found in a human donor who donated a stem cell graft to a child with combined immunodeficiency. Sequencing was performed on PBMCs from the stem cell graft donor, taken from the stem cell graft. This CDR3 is CASSLMAVSTDTQYF. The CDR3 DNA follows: TGTGCCAGCAGTTTGATGGCGGTTAGCACAGATACGCAGTATTTT.